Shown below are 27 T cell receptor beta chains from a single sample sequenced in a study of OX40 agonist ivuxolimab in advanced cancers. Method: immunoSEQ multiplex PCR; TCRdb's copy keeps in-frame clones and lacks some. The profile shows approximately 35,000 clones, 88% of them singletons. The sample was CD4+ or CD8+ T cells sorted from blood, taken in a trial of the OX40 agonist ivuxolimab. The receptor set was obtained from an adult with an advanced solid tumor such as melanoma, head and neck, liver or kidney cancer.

In nucleotides, the CDR3 is TGTGCCAGCAGCCCTAGCGGGGGGGCCTTGGAGACCCAGTACTTC. Translating it yields CASSPSGGALETQYF. The genes are TRBV9 and TRBJ2-5; TRBD2 matches at 12 bases. This CDR3 comprises 15 residues. Germline CDR1 is SGDLS and CDR2 is YYNGEE. With V trimmed by 4 bases and J by 5 bases, 6 bases remained unmatched.

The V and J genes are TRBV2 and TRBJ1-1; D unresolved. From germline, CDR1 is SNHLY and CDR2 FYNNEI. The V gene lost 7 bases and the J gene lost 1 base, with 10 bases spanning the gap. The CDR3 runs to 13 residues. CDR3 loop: CASMGGGNTEAFF. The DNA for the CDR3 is TGTGCCAGCATGGGCGGCGGGAACACTGAAGCTTTCTTT.

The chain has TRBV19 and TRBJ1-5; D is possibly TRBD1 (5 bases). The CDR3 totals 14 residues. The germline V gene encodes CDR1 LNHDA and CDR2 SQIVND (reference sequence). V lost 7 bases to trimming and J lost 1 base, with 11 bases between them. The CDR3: CASTEGQSNQPQHF. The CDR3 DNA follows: TGTGCCAGTACGGAGGGGCAAAGCAATCAGCCCCAGCATTTT.

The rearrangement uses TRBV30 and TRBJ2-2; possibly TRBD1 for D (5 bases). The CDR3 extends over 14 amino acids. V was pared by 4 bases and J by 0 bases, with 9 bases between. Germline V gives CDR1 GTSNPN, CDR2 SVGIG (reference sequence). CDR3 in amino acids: CAWNEGANTGELFF. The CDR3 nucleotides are TGTGCCTGGAATGAAGGGGCGAACACCGGGGAGCTGTTTTTT.

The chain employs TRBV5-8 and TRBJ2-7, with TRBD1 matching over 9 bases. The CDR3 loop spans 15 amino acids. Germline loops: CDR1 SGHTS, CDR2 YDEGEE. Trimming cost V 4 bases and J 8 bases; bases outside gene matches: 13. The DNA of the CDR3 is TGTGCCAGCAGCACCCCGGGACAGGGCGCCCACCAGCAGTACTTC. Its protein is CASSTPGQGAHQQYF.

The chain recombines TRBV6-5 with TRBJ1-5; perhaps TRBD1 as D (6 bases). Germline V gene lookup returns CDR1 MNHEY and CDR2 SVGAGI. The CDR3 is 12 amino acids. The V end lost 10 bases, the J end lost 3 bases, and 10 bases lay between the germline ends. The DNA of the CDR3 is TGTGCCACCAGGACAGTCAATCAGCCCCAGCATTTT. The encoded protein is CATRTVNQPQHF.

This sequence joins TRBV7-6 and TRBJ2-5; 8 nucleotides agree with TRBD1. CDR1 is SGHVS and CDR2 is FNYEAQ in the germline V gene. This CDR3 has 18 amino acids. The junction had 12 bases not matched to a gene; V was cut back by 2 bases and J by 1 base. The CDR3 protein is CASSLRGRGPPLQETQYF. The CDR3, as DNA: TGTGCCAGCAGCTTAAGGGGCAGGGGGCCTCCCCTCCAAGAGACCCAGTACTTC.

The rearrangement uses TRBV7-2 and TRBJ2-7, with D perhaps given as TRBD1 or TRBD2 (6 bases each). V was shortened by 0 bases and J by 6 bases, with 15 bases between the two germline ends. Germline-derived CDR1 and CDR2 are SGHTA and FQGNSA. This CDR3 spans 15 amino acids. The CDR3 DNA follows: TGTGCCAGCAGCTTAGCGGGGGCGACGCGGGGCGAGCAGTACTTC. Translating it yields CASSLAGATRGEQYF.

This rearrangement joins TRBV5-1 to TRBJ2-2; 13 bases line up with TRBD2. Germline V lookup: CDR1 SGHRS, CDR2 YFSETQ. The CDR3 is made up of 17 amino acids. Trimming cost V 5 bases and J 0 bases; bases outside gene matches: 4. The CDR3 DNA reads TGCGCCAGCAGGACTAGCGGGGGGTATTCGAACACCGGGGAGCTGTTTTTT. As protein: CASRTSGGYSNTGELFF.

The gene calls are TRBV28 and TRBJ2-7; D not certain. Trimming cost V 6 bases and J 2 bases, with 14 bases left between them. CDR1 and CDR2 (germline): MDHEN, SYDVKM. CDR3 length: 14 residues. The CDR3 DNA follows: TGTGCCAGCAGGATTAGAATCGGCCCCTACGAGCAGTACTTC. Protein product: CASRIRIGPYEQYF.

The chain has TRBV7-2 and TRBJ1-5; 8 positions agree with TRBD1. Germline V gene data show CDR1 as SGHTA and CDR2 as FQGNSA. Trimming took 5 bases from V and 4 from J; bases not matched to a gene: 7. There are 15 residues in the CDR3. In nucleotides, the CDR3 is TGTGCCAGCAGCCCCGGACAGGGTCGAAATCAGCCCCAGCATTTT. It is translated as CASSPGQGRNQPQHF.

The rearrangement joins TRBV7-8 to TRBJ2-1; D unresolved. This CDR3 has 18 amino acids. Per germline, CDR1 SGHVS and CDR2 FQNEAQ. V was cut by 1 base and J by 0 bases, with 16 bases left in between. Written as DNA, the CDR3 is TGTGCCAGCAGCTTAGGGATGGACCGTTATAGCTCCTACAATGAGCAGTTCTTC. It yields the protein CASSLGMDRYSSYNEQFF.

Here the CDR3 DNA reads TGTGCCAGCAGGCGGGATACGGCAGCCACCGGGGAGCTGTTTTTT. This codes for CASRRDTAATGELFF. The J gene is TRBJ2-2, the V gene TRBV2; D may be TRBD2 (6 bases). CDR3 length: 15 residues. Trimming removed 6 bases at V and 4 bases at J, with 15 bases between. Germline CDR1 SNHLY, CDR2 FYNNEI.

This CDR3 is CASRAGGGNQPQHF. For the CDR3, the DNA is TGCGCCAGCAGGGCAGGGGGGGGCAATCAGCCCCAGCATTTT. V usage is TRBV10-2 and J usage is TRBJ1-5, with 7 bases aligning to TRBD1. The CDR3 is made up of 14 amino acids. Germline V gives CDR1 WSHSY, CDR2 SAAADI. V was pared by 6 bases and J by 2 bases, with 4 bases of the junction left unmatched.

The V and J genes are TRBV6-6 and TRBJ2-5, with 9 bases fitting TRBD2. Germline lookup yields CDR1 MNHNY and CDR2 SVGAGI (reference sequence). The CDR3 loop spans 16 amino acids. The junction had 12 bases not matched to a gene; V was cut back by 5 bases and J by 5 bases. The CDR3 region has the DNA TGTGCCAGCAGTACCCTCGGGCGGGGGGGCCACGAGACCCAGTACTTC. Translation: CASSTLGRGGHETQYF.

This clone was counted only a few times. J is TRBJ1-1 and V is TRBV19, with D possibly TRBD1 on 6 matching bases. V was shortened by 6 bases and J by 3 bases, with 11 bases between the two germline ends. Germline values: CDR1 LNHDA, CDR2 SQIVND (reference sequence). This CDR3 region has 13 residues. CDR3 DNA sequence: TGTGCCAGTAGGATCTACAGGGACACTGAAGCTTTCTTT. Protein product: CASRIYRDTEAFF.

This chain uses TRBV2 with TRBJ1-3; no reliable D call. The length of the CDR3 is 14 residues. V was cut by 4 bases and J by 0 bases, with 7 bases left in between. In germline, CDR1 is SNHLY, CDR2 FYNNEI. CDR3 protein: CASSVEFSGNTIYF. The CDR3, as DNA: TGTGCCAGCAGTGTAGAGTTCTCTGGAAACACCATATATTTT.

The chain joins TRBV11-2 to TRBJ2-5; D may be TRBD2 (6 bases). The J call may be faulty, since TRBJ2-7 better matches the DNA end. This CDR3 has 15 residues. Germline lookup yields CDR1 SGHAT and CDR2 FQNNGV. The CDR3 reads CASSRGGTASYEQYF. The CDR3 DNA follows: TGTGCCAGCAGCAGAGGCGGGACCGCTTCTTACGAGCAGTACTTC.

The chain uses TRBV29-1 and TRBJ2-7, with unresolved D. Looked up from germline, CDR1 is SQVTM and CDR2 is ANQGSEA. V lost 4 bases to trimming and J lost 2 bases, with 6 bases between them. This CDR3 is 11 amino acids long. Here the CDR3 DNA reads TGCAGCGTTGCTGGAACCTACGAGCAGTACTTC. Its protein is CSVAGTYEQYF.

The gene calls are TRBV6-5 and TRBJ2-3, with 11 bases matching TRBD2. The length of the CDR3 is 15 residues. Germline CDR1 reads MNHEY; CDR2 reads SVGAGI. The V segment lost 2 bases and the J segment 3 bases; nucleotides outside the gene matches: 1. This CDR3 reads CASSYRTSGTDTQYF. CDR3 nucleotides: TGTGCCAGCAGTTACAGGACTAGCGGGACAGATACGCAGTATTTT.

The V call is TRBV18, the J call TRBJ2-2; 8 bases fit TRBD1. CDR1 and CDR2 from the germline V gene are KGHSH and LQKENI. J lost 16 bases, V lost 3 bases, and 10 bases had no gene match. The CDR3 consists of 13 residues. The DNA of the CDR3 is TGTGCCAGCTCACCTATGGCGACTGGACAGGGGTTTTTT. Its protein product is CASSPMATGQGFF.

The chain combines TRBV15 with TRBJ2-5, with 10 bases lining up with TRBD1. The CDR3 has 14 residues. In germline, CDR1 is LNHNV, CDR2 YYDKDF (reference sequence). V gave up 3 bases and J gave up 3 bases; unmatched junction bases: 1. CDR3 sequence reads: CATSRDRGKETQYF. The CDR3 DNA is TGTGCCACCAGCAGGGACAGGGGGAAAGAGACCCAGTACTTC. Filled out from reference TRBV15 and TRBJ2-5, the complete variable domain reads DAMVIQNPRYQVTQFGKPVTLSCSQTLNHNVMYWYQQKSSQAPKLLFHYYDKDFNNEADTPDNFQSRRPNTSFCFLDIRSPGLGDTAMYLCATSRDRGKETQYFGPGTRLLVL.

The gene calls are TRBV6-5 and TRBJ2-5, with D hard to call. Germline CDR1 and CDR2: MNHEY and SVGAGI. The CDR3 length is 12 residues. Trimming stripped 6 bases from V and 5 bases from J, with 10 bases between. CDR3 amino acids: CASRPAGETQYF. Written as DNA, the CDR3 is TGTGCCAGCAGGCCCGCCGGGGAGACCCAGTACTTC.

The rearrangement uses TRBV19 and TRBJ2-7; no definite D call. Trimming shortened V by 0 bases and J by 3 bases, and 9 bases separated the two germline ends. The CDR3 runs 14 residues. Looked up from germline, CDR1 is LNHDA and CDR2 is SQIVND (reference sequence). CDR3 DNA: TGTGCCAGTAGTATAGATACTCGGCGCTACGAGCAGTACTTC. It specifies CASSIDTRRYEQYF.

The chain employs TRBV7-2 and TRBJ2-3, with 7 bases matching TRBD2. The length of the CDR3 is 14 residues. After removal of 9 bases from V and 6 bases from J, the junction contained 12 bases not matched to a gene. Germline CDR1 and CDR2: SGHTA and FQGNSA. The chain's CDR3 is CASYYGGVGDTQYF. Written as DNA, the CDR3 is TGTGCCAGTTACTATGGGGGGGTAGGGGATACGCAGTATTTT.

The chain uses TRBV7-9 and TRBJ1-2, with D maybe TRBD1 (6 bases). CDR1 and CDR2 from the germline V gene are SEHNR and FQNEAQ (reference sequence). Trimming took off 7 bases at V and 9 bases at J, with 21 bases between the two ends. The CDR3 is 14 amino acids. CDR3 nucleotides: TGTGCCAGCACCCCAGGTAACCTGGACAGCAGCTACACCTTC. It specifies CASTPGNLDSSYTF.

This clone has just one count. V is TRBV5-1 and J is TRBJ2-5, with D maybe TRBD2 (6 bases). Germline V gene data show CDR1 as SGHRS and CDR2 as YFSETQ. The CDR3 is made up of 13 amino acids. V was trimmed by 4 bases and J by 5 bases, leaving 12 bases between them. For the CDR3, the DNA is TGCGCCAGCAGCCTCCGGGGGATCGAGACCCAGTACTTC. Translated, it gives CASSLRGIETQYF.